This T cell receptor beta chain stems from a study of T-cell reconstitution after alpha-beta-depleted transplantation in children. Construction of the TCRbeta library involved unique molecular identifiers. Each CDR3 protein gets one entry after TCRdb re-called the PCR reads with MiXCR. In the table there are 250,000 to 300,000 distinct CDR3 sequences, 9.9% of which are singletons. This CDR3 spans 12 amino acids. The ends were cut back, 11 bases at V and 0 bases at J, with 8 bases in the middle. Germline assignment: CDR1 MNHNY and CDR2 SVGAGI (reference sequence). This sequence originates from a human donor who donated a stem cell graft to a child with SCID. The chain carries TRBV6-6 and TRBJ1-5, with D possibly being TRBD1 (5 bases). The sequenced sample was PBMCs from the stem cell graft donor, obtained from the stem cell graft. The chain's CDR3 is CAGGDSNQPQHF. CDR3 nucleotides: TGTGCCGGGGGGGATAGCAATCAGCCCCAGCATTTT.